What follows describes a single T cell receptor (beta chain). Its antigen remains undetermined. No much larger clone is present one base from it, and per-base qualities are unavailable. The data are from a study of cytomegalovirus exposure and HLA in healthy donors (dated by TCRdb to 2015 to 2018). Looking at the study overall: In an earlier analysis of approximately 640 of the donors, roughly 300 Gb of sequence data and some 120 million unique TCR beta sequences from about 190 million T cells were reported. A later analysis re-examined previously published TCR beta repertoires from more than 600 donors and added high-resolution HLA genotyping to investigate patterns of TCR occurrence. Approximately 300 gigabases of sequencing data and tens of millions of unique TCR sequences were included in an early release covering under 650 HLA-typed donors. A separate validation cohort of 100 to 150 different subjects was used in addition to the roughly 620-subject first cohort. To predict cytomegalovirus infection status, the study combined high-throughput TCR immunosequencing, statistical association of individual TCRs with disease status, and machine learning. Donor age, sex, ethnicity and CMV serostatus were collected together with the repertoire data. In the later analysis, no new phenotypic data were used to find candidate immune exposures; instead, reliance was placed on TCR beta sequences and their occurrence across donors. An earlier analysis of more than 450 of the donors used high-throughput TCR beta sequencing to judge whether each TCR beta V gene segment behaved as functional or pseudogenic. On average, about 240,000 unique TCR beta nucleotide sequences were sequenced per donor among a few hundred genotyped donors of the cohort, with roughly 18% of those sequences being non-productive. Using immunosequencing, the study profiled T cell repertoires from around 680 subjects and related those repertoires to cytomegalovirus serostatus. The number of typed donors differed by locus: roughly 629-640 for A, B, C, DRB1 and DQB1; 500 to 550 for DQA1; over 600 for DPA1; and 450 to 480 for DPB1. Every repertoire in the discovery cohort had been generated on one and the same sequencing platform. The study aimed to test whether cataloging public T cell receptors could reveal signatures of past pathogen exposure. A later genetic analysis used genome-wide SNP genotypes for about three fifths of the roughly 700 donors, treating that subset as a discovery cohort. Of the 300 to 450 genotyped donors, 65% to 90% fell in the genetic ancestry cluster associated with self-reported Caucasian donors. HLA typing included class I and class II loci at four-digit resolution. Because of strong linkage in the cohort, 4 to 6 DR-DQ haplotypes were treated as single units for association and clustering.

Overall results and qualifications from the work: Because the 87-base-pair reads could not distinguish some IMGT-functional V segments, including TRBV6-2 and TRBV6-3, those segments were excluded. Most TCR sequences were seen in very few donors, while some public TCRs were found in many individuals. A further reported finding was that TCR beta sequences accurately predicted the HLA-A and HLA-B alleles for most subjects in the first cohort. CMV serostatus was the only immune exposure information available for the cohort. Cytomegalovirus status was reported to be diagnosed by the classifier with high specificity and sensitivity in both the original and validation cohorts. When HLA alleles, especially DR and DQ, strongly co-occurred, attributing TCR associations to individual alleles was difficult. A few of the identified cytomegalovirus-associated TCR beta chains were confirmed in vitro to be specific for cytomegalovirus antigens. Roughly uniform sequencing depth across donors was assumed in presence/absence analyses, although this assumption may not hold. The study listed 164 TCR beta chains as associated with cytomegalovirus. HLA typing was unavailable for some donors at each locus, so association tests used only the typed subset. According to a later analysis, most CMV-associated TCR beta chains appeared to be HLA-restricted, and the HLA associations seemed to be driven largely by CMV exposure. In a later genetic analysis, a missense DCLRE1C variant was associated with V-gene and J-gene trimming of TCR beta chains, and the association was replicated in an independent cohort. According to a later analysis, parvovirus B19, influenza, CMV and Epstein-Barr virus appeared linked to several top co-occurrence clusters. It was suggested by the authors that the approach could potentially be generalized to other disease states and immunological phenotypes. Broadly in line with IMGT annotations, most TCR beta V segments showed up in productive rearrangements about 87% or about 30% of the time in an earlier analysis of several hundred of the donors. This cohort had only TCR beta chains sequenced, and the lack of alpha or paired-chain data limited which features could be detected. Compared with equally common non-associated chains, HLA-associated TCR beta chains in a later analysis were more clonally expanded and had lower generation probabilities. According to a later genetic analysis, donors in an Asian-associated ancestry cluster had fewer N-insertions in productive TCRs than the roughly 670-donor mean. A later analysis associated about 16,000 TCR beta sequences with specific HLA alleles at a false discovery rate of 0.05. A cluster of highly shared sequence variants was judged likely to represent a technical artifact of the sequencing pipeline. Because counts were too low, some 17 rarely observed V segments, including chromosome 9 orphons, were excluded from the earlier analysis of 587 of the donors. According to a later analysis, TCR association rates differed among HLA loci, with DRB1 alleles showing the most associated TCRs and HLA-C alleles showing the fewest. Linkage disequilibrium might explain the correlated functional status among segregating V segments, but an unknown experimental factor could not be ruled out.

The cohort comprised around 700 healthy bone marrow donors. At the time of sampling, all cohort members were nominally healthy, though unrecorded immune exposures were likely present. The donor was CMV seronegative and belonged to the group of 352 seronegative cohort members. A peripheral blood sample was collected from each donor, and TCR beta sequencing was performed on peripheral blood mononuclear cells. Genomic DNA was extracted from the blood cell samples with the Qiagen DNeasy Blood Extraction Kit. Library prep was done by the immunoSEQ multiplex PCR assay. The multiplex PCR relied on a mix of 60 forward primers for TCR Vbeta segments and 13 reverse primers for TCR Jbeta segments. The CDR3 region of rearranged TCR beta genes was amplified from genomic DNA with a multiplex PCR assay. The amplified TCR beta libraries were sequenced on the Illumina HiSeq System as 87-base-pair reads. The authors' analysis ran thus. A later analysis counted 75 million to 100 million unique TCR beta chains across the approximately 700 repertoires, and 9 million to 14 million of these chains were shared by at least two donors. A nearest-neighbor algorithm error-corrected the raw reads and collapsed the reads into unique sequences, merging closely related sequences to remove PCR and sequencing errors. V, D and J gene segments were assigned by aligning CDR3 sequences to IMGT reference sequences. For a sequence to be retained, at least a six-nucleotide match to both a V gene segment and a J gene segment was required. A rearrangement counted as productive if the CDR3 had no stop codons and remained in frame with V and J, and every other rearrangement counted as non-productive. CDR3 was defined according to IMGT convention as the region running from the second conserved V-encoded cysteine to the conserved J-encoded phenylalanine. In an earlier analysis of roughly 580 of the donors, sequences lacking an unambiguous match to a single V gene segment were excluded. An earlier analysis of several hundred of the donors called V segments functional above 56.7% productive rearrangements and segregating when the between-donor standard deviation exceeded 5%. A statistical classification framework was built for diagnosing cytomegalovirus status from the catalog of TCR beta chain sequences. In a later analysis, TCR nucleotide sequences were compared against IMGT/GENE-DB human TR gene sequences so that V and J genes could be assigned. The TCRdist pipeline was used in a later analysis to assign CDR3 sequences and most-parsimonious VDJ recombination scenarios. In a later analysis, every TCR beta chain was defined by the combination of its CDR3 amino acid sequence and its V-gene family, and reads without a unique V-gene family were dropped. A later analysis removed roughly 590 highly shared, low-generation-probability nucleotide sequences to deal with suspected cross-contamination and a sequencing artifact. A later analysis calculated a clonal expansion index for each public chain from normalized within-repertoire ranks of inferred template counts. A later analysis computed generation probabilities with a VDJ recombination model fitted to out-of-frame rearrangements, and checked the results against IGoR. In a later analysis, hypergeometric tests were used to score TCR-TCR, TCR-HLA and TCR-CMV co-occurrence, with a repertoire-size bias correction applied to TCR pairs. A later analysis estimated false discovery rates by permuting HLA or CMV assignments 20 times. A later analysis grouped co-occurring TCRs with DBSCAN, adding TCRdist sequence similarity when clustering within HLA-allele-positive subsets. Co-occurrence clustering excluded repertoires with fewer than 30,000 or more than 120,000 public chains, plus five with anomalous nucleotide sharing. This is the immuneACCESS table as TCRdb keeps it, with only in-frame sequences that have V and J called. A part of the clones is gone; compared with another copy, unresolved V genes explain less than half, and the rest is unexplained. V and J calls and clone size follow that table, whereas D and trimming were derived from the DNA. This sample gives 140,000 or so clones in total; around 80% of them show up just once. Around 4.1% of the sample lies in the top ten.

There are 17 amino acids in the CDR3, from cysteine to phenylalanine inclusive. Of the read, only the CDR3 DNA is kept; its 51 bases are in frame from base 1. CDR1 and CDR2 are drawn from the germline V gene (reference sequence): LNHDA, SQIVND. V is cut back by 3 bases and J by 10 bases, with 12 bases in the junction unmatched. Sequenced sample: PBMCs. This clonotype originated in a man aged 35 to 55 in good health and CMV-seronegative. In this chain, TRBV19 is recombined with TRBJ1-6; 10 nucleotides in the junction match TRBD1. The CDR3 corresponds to CASSITGRTGGWSPLHF. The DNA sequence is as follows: TGTGCCAGTAGTATTACAGGAAGGACAGGGGGATGGTCACCCCTCCACTTT.